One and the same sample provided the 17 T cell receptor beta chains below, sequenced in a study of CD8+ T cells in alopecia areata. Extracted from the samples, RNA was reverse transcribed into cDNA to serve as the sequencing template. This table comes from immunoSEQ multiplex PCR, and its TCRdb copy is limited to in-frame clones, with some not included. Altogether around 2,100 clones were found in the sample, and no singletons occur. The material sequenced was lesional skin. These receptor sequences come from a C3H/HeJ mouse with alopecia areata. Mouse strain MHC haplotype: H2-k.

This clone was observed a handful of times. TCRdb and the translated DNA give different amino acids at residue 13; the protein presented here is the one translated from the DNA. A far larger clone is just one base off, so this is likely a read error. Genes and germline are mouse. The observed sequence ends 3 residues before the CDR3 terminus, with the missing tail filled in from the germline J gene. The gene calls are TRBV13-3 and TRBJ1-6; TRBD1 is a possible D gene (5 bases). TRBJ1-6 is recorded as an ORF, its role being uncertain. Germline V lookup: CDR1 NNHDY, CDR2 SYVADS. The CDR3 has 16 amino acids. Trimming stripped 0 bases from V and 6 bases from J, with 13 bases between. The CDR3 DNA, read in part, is TGTGCCAGCAGTGATGAGATGACAGCTTTTAATTCGCCC. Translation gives CASSDEMTAFNSP. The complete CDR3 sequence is CASSDEMTAFNSPLYF.

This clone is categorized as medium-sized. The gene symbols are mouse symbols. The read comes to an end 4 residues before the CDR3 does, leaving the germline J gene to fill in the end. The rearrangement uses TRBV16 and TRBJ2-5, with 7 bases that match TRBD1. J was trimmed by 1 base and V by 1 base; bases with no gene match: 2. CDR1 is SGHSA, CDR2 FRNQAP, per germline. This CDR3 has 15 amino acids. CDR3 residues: CASSLAGTDQDTQYF. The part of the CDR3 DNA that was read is TGTGCAAGCAGCTTAGCCGGGACAGACCAAGAC.

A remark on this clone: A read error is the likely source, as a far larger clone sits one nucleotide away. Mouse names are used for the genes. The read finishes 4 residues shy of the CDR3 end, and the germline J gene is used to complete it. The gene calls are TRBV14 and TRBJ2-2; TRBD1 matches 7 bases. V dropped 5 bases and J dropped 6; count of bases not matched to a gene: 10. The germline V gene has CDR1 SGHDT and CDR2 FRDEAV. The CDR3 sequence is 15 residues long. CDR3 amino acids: CASSLGTAGSGQLYF. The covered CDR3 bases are TGTGCCAGCAGCCTCGGGACAGCGGGCTCCGGG.

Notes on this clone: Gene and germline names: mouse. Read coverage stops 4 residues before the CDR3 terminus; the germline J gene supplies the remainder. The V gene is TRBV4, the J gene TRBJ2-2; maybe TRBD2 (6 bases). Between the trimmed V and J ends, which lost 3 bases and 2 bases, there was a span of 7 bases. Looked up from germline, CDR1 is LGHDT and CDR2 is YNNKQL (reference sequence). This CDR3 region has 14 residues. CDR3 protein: CASSYDWNTGQLYF. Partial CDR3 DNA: TGTGCCAGCAGCTACGACTGGAACACCGGG. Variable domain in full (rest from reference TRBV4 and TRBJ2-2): ETAVFQTPNYHVTQVGNEVSFNCKQTLGHDTMYWYKQDSKKLLKIMFSYNNKQLIVNETVPRRFSPQSSDKAHLNLRIKSVEPEDSAVYLCASSYDWNTGQLYFGEGSKLTVL.

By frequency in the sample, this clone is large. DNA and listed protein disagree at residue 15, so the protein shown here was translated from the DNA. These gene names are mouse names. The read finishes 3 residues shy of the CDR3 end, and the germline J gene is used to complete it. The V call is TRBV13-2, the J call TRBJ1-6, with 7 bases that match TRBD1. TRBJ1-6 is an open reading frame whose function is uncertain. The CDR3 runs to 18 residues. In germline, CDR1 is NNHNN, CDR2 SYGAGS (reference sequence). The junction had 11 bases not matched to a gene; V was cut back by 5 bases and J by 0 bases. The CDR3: CASGPSSRGSSYNSPLYF. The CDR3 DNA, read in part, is TGTGCCAGCGGGCCCTCGTCCAGGGGGAGTTCCTATAATTCGCCC.

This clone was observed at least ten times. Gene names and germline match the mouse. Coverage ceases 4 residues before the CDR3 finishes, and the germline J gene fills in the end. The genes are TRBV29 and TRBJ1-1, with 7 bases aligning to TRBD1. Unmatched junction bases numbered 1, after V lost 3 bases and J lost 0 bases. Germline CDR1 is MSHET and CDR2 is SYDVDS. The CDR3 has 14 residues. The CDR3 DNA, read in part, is TGTGCTAGCAGTTTTGGGACAGCAAACACA. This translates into CASSFGTANT. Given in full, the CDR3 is CASSFGTANTEVFF.

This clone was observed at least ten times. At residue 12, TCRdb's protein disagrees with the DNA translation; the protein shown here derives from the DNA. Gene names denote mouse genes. The DNA read from the CDR3 is TGCACCTGCAGTGTCGACAATTCCTATAATTCGCCC. Amino acid sequence: CTCSVDNSYNSP. The entire CDR3 sequence reads CTCSVDNSYNSPLYF. V usage is TRBV1 and J usage is TRBJ1-6; the D is unclear. The sequence runs out 3 residues before the end of the CDR3; the remainder is reconstructed from the germline J gene. TRBJ1-6 has ORF status, its function being uncertain. The germline V gene has CDR1 NSQYPW and CDR2 LRSPGD (reference sequence). The CDR3 length is 15 residues. V lost 4 bases and J lost 0, with 7 bases in between.

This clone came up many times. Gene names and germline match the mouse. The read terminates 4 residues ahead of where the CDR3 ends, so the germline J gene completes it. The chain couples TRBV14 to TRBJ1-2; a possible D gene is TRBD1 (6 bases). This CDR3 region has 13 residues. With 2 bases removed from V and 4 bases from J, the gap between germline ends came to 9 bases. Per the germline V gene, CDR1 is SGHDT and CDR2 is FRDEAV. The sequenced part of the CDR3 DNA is TGTGCCAGCAGTTTAGGGGGGGGCTCC. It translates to CASSLGGGS. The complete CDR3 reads CASSLGGGSDYTF.

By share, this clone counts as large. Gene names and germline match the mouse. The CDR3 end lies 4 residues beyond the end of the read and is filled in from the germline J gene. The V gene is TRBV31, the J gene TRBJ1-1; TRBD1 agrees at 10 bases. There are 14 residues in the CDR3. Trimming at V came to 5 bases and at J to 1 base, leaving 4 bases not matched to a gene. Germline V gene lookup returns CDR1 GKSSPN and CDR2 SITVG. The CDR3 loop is CAWGRDRGNTEVFF. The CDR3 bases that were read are TGTGCCTGGGGCCGGGACAGGGGGAACACA.

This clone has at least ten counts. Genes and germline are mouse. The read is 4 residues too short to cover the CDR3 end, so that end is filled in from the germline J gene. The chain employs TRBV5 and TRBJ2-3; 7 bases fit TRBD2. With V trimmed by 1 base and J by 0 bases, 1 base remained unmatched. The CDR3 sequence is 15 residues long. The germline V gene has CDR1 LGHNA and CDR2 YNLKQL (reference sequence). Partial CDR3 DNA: TGTGCCAGCAGCCAAGCTGGGGGTAGTGCAGAA. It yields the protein CASSQAGGSAE. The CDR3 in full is CASSQAGGSAETLYF.

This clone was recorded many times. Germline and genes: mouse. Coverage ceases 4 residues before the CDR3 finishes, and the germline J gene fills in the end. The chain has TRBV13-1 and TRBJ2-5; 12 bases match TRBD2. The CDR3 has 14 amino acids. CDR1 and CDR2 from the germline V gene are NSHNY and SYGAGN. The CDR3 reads CASSAGLGGDTQYF. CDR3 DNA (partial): TGTGCCAGCAGTGCGGGACTGGGGGGAGAC.

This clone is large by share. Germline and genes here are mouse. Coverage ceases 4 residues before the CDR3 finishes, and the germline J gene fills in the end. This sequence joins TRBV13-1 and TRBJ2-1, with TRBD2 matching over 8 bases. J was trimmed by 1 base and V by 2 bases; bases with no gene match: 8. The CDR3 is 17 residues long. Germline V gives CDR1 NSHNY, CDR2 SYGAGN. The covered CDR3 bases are TGTGCCAGCAGTGAAGTTTACTGGGGGCTCAACTATGCT. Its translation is CASSEVYWGLNYA. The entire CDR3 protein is CASSEVYWGLNYAEQFF.

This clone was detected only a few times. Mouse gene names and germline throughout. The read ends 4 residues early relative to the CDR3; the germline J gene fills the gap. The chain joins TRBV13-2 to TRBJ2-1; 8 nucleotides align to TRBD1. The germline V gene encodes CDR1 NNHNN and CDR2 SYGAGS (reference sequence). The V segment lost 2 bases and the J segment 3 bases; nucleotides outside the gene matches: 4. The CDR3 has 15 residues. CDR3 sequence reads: CASGDGQGGYAEQFF. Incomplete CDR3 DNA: TGTGCCAGCGGTGACGGACAGGGTGGCTATGCT.

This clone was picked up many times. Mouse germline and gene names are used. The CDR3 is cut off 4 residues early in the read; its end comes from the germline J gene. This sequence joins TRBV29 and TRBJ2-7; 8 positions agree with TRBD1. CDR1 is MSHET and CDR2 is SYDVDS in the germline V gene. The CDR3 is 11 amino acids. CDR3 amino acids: CASTDRDEQYF. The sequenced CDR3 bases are TGTGCTAGCACGGACAGGGAT.

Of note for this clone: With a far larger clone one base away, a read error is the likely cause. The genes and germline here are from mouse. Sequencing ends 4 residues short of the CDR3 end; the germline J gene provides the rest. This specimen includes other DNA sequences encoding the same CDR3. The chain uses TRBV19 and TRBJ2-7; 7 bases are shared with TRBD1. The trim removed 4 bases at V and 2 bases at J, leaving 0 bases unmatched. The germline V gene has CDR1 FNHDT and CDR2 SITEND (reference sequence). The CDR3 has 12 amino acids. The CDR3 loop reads CASSDRAYEQYF. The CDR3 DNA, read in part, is TGTGCCAGCAGTGACAGGGCCTAT.

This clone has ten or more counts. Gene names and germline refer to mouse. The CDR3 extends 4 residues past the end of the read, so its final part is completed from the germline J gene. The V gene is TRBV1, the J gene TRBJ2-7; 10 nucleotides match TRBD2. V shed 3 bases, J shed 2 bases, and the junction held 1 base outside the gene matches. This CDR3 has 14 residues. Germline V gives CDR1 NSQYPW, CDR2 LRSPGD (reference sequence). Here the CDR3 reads CTCSAGTGAYEQYF. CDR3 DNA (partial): TGCACCTGCAGTGCCGGGACTGGGGCCTAT.

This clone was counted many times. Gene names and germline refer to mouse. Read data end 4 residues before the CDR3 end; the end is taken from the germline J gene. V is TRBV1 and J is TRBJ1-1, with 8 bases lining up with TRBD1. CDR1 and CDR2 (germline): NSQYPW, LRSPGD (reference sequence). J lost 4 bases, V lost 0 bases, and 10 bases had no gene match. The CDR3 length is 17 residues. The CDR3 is CTCSAERGSGGGTEVFF. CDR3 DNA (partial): TGCACCTGCAGTGCAGAGAGGGGGTCAGGGGGCGGCACA.